A single sample gave rise to the 27 T cell receptor beta chains below, sequenced in a study of cytomegalovirus exposure and HLA in healthy donors. In the PCR, 60 Vbeta and 13 Jbeta primers were used. This table comes from immunoSEQ multiplex PCR, and its TCRdb copy is limited to in-frame clones, with some not included. In the table there are 210,000 or so clones, just under 85% of which are singletons. Sample: PBMCs. The receptor set was obtained from a woman between 40 and 50 years old in good health and CMV-seronegative.

CDR3 nucleotide sequence: TGTGCCAGCAGTGAAATCGGACAGTTCTTGGACCAAGAGACCCAGTACTTC. It specifies CASSEIGQFLDQETQYF. The chain joins TRBV2 to TRBJ2-5, with a weak D call TRBD1 (6 bases). Looked up from germline, CDR1 is SNHLY and CDR2 is FYNNEI. Trimming stripped 2 bases from V and 0 bases from J, with 16 bases between. CDR3 length equals 17 residues.

The rearrangement uses TRBV19 and TRBJ2-5; 9 bases fit TRBD2. The V gene's germline CDR1 is LNHDA and CDR2 SQIVND (reference sequence). The length of the CDR3 is 13 residues. The V segment lost 5 bases and the J segment 4 bases; nucleotides outside the gene matches: 2. CDR3: CASSPGLAETQYF. The CDR3 coding sequence is TGTGCCAGTAGTCCGGGACTAGCAGAGACCCAGTACTTC.

This clone turned up a few times. The genes are TRBV4-2 and TRBJ1-4, with a possible D match to TRBD1 (5 bases). Trimming took off 4 bases at V and 4 bases at J, with 10 bases between the two ends. Germline CDR1 reads LGHNA; CDR2 reads YNFKEQ. This CDR3 is 14 amino acids long. The CDR3 DNA follows: TGTGCCAGCAGCCTCGACAGAGATAATGAAAAACTGTTTTTT. This encodes CASSLDRDNEKLFF.

The rearrangement joins TRBV20-1 to TRBJ2-7; D uncertain. V was trimmed by 3 bases and J by 5 bases, leaving 8 bases between them. There are 11 residues in the CDR3. From germline, CDR1 is DFQATT and CDR2 SNEGSKA (reference sequence). The CDR3 DNA reads as TGCAGTGCTAGTGGCCCCCACGAGCAGTACTTC. The encoded protein is CSASGPHEQYF.

The V and J genes are TRBV29-1 and TRBJ2-3, with TRBD2 as a possible D gene (6 bases). V was clipped by 4 bases and J by 0 bases, with 26 bases between them. This CDR3 has 19 residues. Germline assignment: CDR1 SQVTM and CDR2 ANQGSEA. In nucleotides, the CDR3 is TGCAGCGTTGTATTTTTTACTAGCTGGTCGGCGGATAGCACAGATACGCAGTATTTT. Its protein product is CSVVFFTSWSADSTDTQYF.

The genes are TRBV6-1 and TRBJ2-3; 11 nucleotides line up with TRBD2. The V gene's germline CDR1 is MNHNS and CDR2 SASEGT. V was pared by 4 bases and J by 1 base, with 1 base of the junction left unmatched. This CDR3 contains 15 residues. The CDR3 loop reads CASSVLAGGTDTQYF. As DNA, the CDR3 is TGTGCCAGCAGTGTACTAGCGGGAGGCACAGATACGCAGTATTTT.

The genes are TRBV7-2 and TRBJ2-1; TRBD2 might be the D (5 bases). This CDR3 spans 15 amino acids. Germline V gene sequence: CDR1 SGHTA, CDR2 FQGNSA. The V end lost 7 bases, the J end lost 0 bases, and 13 bases lay between the germline ends. CDR3 in amino acids: CASTRELSSYNEQFF. Written as DNA, the CDR3 is TGTGCCAGCACCCGGGAACTCAGCTCCTACAATGAGCAGTTCTTC.

V gene TRBV6-6 combines with J gene TRBJ1-6, with D unclear. The ends were cut back, 0 bases at V and 9 bases at J, with 6 bases in the middle. Germline V gives CDR1 MNHNY, CDR2 SVGAGI (reference sequence). This CDR3 spans 13 amino acids. This chain's CDR3 is CASSYSTGSPLHF. CDR3 bases: TGTGCCAGCAGTTACTCGACGGGTTCACCCCTCCACTTT.

The chain carries TRBV11-2 and TRBJ2-2; D gene uncertain. Per the germline V gene, CDR1 is SGHAT and CDR2 is FQNNGV. Trimming removed 5 bases at V and 1 base at J, with 5 bases between. The CDR3 totals 13 residues. The CDR3 bases are TGTGCCAGCAGCCCCCAGAACACCGGGGAGCTGTTTTTT. Encoded protein: CASSPQNTGELFF.

The V and J genes are TRBV30 and TRBJ2-7; D gene ambiguous. Per the germline V gene, CDR1 is GTSNPN and CDR2 is SVGIG (reference sequence). V lost 4 bases and J 7 bases, leaving 14 bases between the germline ends. The CDR3 length is 12 residues. The CDR3 DNA reads as TGTGCCTGGAAGACCCTTACGAGGGAGCAGTACTTC. Its protein product is CAWKTLTREQYF.

This sequence joins TRBV29-1 and TRBJ1-1; D might be TRBD1 (5 bases). This CDR3 region has 12 residues. Germline V lookup: CDR1 SQVTM, CDR2 ANQGSEA. V was trimmed by 3 bases and J by 3 bases, leaving 8 bases between them. The CDR3 sequence: CSVEGLYTEAFF. In nucleotides, the CDR3 is TGCAGCGTTGAGGGACTGTACACTGAAGCTTTCTTT. Supplemented by reference TRBV29-1 and TRBJ1-1, the full variable domain reads SAVISQKPSRDICQRGTSLTIQCQVDSQVTMMFWYRQQPGQSLTLIATANQGSEATYESGFVIDKFPISRPNLTFSTLTVSNMSPEDSSIYLCSVEGLYTEAFFGQGTRLTVV.

V and J are TRBV1 and TRBJ1-1; TRBD1, the table's D call, lacks a check against the DNA. TRBV1 is annotated as a pseudogene. The CDR3 is 16 residues long. The CDR3 sequence: CTSSQGTRGRNTEAFF. DNA for the CDR3: TGCACCAGCAGCCAAGGTACAAGGGGGCGGAACACTGAAGCTTTCTTT.

V is TRBV6-5 and J is TRBJ1-4; D is ambiguous. CDR1 and CDR2 from the germline V gene are MNHEY and SVGAGI. This CDR3 comprises 16 residues. The V and J ends lost 2 bases and 0 bases respectively, with 10 bases between them. The CDR3 DNA sequence: TGTGCCAGCAGTTACCGAGGTGTTGCAACTAATGAAAAACTGTTTTTT. It codes for CASSYRGVATNEKLFF.

The gene calls are TRBV6-1 and TRBJ1-6, with D tentatively TRBD1 (6 bases). Germline V gene data show CDR1 as MNHNS and CDR2 as SASEGT. The CDR3 contains 15 residues. V lost 6 bases, J lost 4 bases, and 13 bases lay in between. In nucleotides, the CDR3 is TGTGCCAGCAGGAGGAGGGGGGGATATAATTCACCCCTCCACTTT. It is translated as CASRRRGGYNSPLHF.

The chain combines TRBV30 with TRBJ2-3, with TRBD2 identical over 9 bases. Germline trimming cut 4 bases from V and 2 bases from J; bases unmatched to any gene: 13. This CDR3 region has 17 residues. Germline V gene lookup returns CDR1 GTSNPN and CDR2 SVGIG (reference sequence). CDR3 nucleotide sequence: TGTGCCTGGATGGGGTCTAGCGGGGCCTATATCACAGATACGCAGTATTTT. It codes for CAWMGSSGAYITDTQYF.

The chain carries TRBV19 and TRBJ1-5, with 9 positions matching TRBD1. In germline, CDR1 is LNHDA, CDR2 SQIVND (reference sequence). The V segment lost 6 bases and the J segment 1 base; nucleotides outside the gene matches: 10. The CDR3 has 17 amino acids. CDR3 DNA: TGTGCCAGTAGCCCCGGACAGGGGATTGGCAGCAATCAGCCCCAGCATTTT. Its translation is CASSPGQGIGSNQPQHF.

This clone was seen a handful of times. The chain couples TRBV28 to TRBJ1-4; unclear D gene. The CDR3 sequence is 13 residues long. Looked up from germline, CDR1 is MDHEN and CDR2 is SYDVKM. V dropped 6 bases and J dropped 0 bases, with 5 bases sitting between them. The CDR3 DNA reads as TGTGCCAGCAGAGCGGCAACTAATGAAAAACTGTTTTTT. Its protein product is CASRAATNEKLFF.

This sequence joins TRBV28 and TRBJ1-6; maybe TRBD1 (5 bases). Per the germline V gene, CDR1 is MDHEN and CDR2 is SYDVKM. CDR3 size: 15 residues. V lost 1 base and J lost 12, with 16 bases in between. This CDR3 is CASSLSGAGGKPLHF. For the CDR3, the DNA is TGTGCCAGCAGTTTATCTGGGGCCGGCGGGAAACCCCTCCACTTT. The variable domain in full, completed from reference TRBV28 and TRBJ1-6, reads DVKVTQSSRYLVKRTGEKVFLECVQDMDHENMFWYRQDPGLGLRLIYFSYDVKMKEKGDIPEGYSVSREKKERFSLILESASTNQTSMYLCASSLSGAGGKPLHFGNGTRLTVT.

The rearrangement uses TRBV9 and TRBJ1-4, with a possible D match to TRBD1 (5 bases). Germline V gene lookup returns CDR1 SGDLS and CDR2 YYNGEE. This CDR3 has 15 amino acids. The V end was cut by 0 bases, the J end by 3 bases, with 9 bases between. The CDR3: CASSVGRGANEKLFF. CDR3 DNA: TGTGCCAGCAGCGTAGGGAGGGGAGCTAATGAAAAACTGTTTTTT.

V is TRBV19 and J is TRBJ1-5; 9 nucleotides line up with TRBD1. V gave up 6 bases and J gave up 3 bases; unmatched junction bases: 9. CDR1 and CDR2 (germline): LNHDA, SQIVND (reference sequence). The CDR3 runs 16 residues. CDR3 nucleotides: TGTGCCAGTAGGGGGAAACAGGGGGCGACCAATCAGCCCCAGCATTTT. Translating gives CASRGKQGATNQPQHF.

This chain links TRBV9 with TRBJ2-1; D is unclear. CDR1 and CDR2 from the germline V gene are SGDLS and YYNGEE. Trimming cost V 0 bases and J 0 bases, with 13 bases left between them. The CDR3 extends over 17 amino acids. The CDR3, as DNA: TGTGCCAGCAGCGTAGTCCGAACCGGTAGCTCCTACAATGAGCAGTTCTTC. It codes for CASSVVRTGSSYNEQFF.

This clone showed up just a few times. The chain carries TRBV2 and TRBJ1-4, with D unresolved. V lost 6 bases, J lost 1 base, and 6 bases lay in between. The CDR3 spans 13 residues. Per germline, CDR1 SNHLY and CDR2 FYNNEI. The CDR3 nucleotides are TGTGCCAGCAGGTGGCAAACTAATGAAAAACTGTTTTTT. It specifies CASRWQTNEKLFF.

This clone occurred once. One end of the junction is discordant with germline, which a read error may explain. V and J are TRBV7-9 and TRBJ1-2; D remains unclear. CDR1 SEHNR and CDR2 FQNEAQ come from the germline V gene (reference sequence). The CDR3 runs to 12 residues. The CDR3 loop is CSSSLVEYGYTF. CDR3 nucleotides: TGTTCCAGCAGCTTAGTAGAGTATGGCTACACCTTC.

The V gene is TRBV11-3, the J gene TRBJ2-7; 7 nucleotides match TRBD1. V gave up 5 bases and J gave up 0 bases; unmatched junction bases: 7. Looked up from germline, CDR1 is SGHNT and CDR2 is YENEEA. The length of the CDR3 is 15 residues. The DNA of the CDR3 is TGTGCCAGCAGCAAAGCAAGGGACAGCTCCTACGAGCAGTACTTC. Translation: CASSKARDSSYEQYF.

The rearrangement uses TRBV30 and TRBJ1-1, with D maybe TRBD1 (6 bases). V was clipped by 5 bases and J by 4 bases, with 11 bases between them. Germline assignment: CDR1 GTSNPN and CDR2 SVGIG (reference sequence). CDR3 length: 12 amino acids. CDR3 in amino acids: CAWGTGSTEAFF. The CDR3 nucleotides are TGTGCCTGGGGCACAGGGAGCACTGAAGCTTTCTTT.

This clone was seen only a few times. The genes are TRBV27 and TRBJ2-7, with 10 positions matching TRBD2. CDR1 and CDR2 (germline): MNHEY, SMNVEV (reference sequence). Germline trimming cut 6 bases from V and 0 bases from J; bases unmatched to any gene: 5. This CDR3 spans 15 amino acids. The CDR3 spells CASSFSGRHSYEQYF. CDR3 coding DNA: TGTGCCAGCAGCTTTAGCGGGAGGCACTCCTACGAGCAGTACTTC.

This clone has just one count. This chain connects TRBV28 to TRBJ2-5; 7 nucleotides match TRBD1. J was trimmed by 2 bases and V by 7 bases; bases with no gene match: 10. Germline assignment: CDR1 MDHEN and CDR2 SYDVKM. The CDR3 sequence is 15 residues long. The CDR3 bases are TGTGCCAGCAATCGACAGGGCTGGAGGCAAGAGACCCAGTACTTC. It translates to CASNRQGWRQETQYF.